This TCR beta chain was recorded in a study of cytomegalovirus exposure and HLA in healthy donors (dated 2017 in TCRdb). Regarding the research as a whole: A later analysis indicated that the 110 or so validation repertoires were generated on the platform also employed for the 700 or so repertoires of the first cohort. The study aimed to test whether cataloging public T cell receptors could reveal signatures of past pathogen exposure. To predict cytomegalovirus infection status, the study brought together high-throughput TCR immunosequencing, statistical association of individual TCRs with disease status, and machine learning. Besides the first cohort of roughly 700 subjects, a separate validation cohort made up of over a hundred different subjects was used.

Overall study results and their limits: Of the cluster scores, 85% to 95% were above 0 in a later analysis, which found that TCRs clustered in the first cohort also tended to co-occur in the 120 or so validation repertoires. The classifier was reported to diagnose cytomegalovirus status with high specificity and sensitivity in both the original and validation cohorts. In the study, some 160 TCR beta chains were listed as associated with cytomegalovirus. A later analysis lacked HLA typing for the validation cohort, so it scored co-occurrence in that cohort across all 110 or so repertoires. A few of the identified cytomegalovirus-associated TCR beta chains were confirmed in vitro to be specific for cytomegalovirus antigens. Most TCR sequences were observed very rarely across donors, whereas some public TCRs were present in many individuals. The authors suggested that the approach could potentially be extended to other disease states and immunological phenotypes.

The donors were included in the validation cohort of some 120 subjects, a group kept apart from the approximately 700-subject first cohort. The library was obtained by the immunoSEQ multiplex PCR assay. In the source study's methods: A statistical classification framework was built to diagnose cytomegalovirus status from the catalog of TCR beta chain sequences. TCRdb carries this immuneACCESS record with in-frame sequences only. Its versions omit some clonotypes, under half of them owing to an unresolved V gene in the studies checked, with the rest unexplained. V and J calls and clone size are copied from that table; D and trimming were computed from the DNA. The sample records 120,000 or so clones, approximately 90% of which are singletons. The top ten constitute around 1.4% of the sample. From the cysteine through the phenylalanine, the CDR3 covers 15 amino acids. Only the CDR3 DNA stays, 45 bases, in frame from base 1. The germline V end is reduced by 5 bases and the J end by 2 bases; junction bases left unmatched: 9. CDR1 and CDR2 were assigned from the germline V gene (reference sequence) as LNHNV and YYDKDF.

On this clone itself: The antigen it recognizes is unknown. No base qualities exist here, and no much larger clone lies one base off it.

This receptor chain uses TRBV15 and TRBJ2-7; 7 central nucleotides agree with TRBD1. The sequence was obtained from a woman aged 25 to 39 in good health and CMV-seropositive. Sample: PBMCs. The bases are TGTGCCACCAGCGGACCGGGACAGCCACCCTACGAGCAGTACTTC. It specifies CATSGPGQPPYEQYF.